This entry describes one T cell receptor (beta chain). The CDR3 spans 15 residues. V gave up 3 bases and J gave up 3 bases, with 11 bases separating them. Germline V CDR1 and CDR2: LNHNV, YYDKDF (reference sequence). Method: immunoSEQ multiplex PCR; TCRdb's copy keeps in-frame clones and lacks some. The profile shows tens of thousands of clones, about 85% of them singletons. The sample belongs to a study of blood T cell repertoires in COVID-19. Study background: Spain, Italy and the United States supplied samples that represented acute and convalescent COVID-19. T cells, B-cell-depleted T cells, or PBMCs supplied cDNA or gDNA.

The specimen sequenced was peripheral blood. The clonotype originates from a human donor with acute or convalescent COVID-19. The donor label of this sample is uncertain. This chain uses TRBV15 with TRBJ1-4; D gene unclear. CDR3 residues: CATSSLALANEKLFF. For the CDR3, the DNA is TGTGCCACCAGCAGTCTAGCGCTAGCTAATGAAAAACTGTTTTTT.